This T cell receptor beta chain was recorded in a study of cytomegalovirus exposure and HLA in healthy donors. The V and J ends lost 0 bases and 9 bases, in that order; junction bases with no gene match: 12. The CDR3 is 17 amino acids. CDR1 is SGHRS, CDR2 YFSETQ, per germline. The PCR employed 60 Vbeta primers together with 13 Jbeta primers. TCRdb's copy holds only in-frame clones and misses some; the assay was immunoSEQ multiplex PCR. Among fewer than 250,000 clones listed, over 70% were seen once. The sequencing input was PBMCs. The clonotype was recovered from a woman aged 18-30 years in good health and CMV-seronegative. The V gene is TRBV5-1, the J gene TRBJ1-6; 7 bases fit TRBD1. In DNA form, the CDR3 reads TGCGCCAGCAGCTTGGCCCCACTTGACAGGGTGGGTTCACCCCTCCACTTT. This sequence encodes CASSLAPLDRVGSPLHF. The full variable domain, with the rest looked up from reference TRBV5-1 and TRBJ1-6, is KAGVTQTPRYLIKTRGQQVTLSCSPISGHRSVSWYQQTPGQGLQFLFEYFSETQRNKGNFPGRFSGRQFSNSRSEMNVSTLELGDSALYLCASSLAPLDRVGSPLHFGNGTRLTVT.